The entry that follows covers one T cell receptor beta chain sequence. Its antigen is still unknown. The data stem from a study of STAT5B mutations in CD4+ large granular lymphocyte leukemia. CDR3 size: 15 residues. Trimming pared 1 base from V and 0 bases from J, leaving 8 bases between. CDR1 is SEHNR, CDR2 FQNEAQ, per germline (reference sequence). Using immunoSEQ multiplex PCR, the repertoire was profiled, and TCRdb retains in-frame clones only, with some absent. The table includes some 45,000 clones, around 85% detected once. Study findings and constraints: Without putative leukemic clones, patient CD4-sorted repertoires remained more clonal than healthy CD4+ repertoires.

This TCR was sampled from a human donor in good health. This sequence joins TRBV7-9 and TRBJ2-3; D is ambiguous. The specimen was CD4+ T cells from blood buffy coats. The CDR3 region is CASSLGTLSTDTQYF. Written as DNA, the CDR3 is TGTGCCAGCAGCTTAGGGACCCTTAGCACAGATACGCAGTATTTT.